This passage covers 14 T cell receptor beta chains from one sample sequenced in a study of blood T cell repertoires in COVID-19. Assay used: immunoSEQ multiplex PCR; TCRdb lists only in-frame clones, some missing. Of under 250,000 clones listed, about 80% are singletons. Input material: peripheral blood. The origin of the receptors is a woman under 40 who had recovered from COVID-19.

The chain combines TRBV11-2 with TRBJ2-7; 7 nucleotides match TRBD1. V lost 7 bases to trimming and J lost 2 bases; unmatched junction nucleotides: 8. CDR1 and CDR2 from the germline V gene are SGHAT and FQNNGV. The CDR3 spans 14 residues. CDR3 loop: CASNEQGQAYEQYF. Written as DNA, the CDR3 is TGTGCCAGCAACGAACAGGGGCAAGCCTACGAGCAGTACTTC.

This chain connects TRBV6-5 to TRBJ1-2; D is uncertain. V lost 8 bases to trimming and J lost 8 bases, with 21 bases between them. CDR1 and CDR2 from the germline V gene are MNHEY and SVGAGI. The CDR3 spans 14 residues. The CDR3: CASGFPGGVRGYTF. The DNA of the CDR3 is TGTGCCAGCGGTTTTCCTGGCGGAGTGAGGGGCTACACCTTC.

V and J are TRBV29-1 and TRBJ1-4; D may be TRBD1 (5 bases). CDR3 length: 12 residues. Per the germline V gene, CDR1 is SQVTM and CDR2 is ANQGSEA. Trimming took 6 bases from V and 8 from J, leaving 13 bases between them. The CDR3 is CSVPQGYEKLFF. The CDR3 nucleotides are TGCAGCGTGCCCCAGGGATACGAAAAACTGTTTTTT.

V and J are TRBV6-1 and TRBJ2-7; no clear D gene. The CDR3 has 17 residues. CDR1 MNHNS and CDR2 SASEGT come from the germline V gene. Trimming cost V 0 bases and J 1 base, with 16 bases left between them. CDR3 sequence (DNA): TGTGCCAGCAGTGAAGCGCTTCGTACAGTCAAGTCCTACGAGCAGTACTTC. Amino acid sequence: CASSEALRTVKSYEQYF.

CDR3 protein: CASRTRGPEAFF. CDR3 in DNA: TGTGCCAGTAGAACCAGGGGCCCTGAAGCTTTCTTT. V usage is TRBV19 and J usage is TRBJ1-1, with a possible D match to TRBD1 (6 bases). This CDR3 comprises 12 residues. V lost 6 bases to trimming and J lost 6 bases, with 11 bases between them. In germline, CDR1 is LNHDA, CDR2 SQIVND (reference sequence).

CDR3 bases: TGCGCCAGCAGCCAAGTTATCGGGGGAGACTATGGCTACACCTTC. Residues: CASSQVIGGDYGYTF. The V call is TRBV4-1, the J call TRBJ1-2; D perhaps matches TRBD1 (5 bases). CDR1 and CDR2 from the germline V gene are MGHRA and YSYEKL. Trimming left V 1 base short and J 3 bases short, with 12 bases between. This CDR3 has 15 residues.

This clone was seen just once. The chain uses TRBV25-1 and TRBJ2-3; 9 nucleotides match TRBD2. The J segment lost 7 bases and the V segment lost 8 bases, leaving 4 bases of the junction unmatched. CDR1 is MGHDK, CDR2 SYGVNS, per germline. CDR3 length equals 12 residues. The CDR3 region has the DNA TGTGCCAGCGAAGGGACTAGCAATACGCAGTATTTT. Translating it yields CASEGTSNTQYF.

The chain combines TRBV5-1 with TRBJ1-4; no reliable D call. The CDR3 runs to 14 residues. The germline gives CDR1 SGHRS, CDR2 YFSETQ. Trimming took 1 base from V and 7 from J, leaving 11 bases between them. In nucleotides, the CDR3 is TGCGCCAGCAGCTTGCAACGGGGTGGTGAAAAACTGTTTTTT. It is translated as CASSLQRGGEKLFF.

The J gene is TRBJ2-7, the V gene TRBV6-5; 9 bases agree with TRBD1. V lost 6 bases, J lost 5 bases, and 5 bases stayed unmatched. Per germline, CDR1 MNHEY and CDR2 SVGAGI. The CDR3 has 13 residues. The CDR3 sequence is CASSWDRENEQYF. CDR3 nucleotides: TGTGCCAGCAGCTGGGACAGGGAAAACGAGCAGTACTTC.

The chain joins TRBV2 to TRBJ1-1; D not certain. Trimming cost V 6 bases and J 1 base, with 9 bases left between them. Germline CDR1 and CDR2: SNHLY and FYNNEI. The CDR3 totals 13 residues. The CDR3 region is CASRETENTEAFF. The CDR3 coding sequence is TGTGCCAGCAGGGAGACCGAGAACACTGAAGCTTTCTTT. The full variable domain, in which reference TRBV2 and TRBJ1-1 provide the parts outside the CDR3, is EPEVTQTPSHQVTQMGQEVILRCVPISNHLYFYWYRQILGQKVEFLVSFYNNEISEKSEIFDDQFSVERPDGSNFTLKIRSTKLEDSAMYFCASRETENTEAFFGQGTRLTVV.

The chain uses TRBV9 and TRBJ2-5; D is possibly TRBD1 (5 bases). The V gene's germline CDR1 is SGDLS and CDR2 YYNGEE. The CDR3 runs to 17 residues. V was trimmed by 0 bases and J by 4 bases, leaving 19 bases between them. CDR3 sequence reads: CASSVGAGQSSGETQYF. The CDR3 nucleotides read TGTGCCAGCAGCGTAGGGGCCGGACAATCGAGTGGAGAGACCCAGTACTTC.

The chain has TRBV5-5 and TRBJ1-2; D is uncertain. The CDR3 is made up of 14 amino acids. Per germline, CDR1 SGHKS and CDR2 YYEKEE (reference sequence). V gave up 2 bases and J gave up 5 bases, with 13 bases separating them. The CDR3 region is CASSFSTGEYGYTF. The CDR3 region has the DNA TGTGCCAGCAGCTTCTCTACGGGTGAATATGGCTACACCTTC.

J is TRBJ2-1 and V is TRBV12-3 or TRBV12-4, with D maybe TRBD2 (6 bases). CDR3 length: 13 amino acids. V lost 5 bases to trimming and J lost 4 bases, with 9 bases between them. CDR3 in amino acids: CASSKGLYNEQFF. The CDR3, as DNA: TGTGCCAGCAGTAAGGGACTTTACAATGAGCAGTTCTTC.

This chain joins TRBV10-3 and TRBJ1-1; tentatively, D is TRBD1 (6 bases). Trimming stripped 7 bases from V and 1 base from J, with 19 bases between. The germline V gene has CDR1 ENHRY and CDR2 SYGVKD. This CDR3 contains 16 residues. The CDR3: CAIMIRDTRENTEAFF. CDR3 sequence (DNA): TGTGCCATCATGATCCGGGACACTCGAGAGAACACTGAAGCTTTCTTT.